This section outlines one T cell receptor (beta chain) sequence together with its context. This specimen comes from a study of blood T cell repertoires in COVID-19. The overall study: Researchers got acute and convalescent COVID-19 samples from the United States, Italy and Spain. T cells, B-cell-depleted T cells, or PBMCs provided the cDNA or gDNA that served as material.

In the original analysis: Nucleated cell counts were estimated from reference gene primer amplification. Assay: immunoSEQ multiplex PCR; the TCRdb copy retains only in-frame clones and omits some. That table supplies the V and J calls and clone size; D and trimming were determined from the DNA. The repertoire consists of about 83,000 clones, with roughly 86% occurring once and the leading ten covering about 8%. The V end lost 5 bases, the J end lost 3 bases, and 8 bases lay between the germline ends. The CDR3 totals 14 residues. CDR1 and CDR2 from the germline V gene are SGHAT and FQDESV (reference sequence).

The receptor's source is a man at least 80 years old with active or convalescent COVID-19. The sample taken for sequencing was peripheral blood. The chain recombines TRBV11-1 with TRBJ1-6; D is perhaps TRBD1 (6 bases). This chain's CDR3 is CASSGGLYNSPLHF. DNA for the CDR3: TGTGCCAGCAGCGGGGGCCTCTATAATTCACCCCTCCACTTT.